The clone carrying this T cell receptor (beta chain) was seen ten or more times. This entry belongs to a study of T cells in Graves' hyperthyroidism and ophthalmopathy. From RNA transcripts, TCR beta CDR3 regions were amplified. A set of HTBI primers served as the primers for a first-round RT-PCR of the TCR CDR3. TCRdb reprocessed the multiplex PCR reads via MiXCR and lists one record per CDR3 protein. The top ten clones hold around a sixth of a sample with 650,000 to 700,000 distinct CDR3 sequences, around a sixth of them seen once. The specimen sequenced was blood. The receptor was derived from a man between 50 and 59 years old with Graves' hyperthyroidism.

The CDR3 region has the DNA TGTGCCAGCAGCGTAGGAGGACAGGGGAGGGAGACCCAGTACTTC. It encodes CASSVGGQGRETQYF. This chain connects TRBV9 to TRBJ2-5; 9 bases are a match to TRBD1. CDR3 length equals 15 residues. Germline CDR1 reads SGDLS; CDR2 reads YYNGEE. Losses at the gene ends were 0 bases for V and 5 bases for J; bases not matched to a gene: 5.